The 29 T cell receptor beta chains reported below all come from one sample, sequenced in a study of metastatic and nonmetastatic thyroid tumors. TCRdb reanalyzed the PCR reads via MiXCR. This repertoire shows 24,000 or so clones, about 13% found once; its top ten account for under 20%. Each patient went into thyroid surgery without having received any treatment. The sample taken for sequencing was blood. These receptors came from a female donor with papillary thyroid cancer or a benign thyroid nodule (not recorded which). Some clones in this sample may be carry-over from other donors' samples.

This clone was seen at least ten times. V is TRBV6-1 and J is TRBJ1-5, with D hard to call. CDR1 is MNHNS, CDR2 SASEGT, per germline. V was shortened by 5 bases and J by 3 bases, with 11 bases between the two germline ends. The CDR3 totals 14 residues. The CDR3 here is CASSTEGINQPQHF. The CDR3 region has the DNA TGTGCCAGCAGTACTGAAGGGATCAATCAGCCCCAGCATTTT.

The V and J genes are TRBV12-3 or TRBV12-4 and TRBJ1-2; D might be TRBD1 (5 bases). The germline V and J ends were trimmed by 1 base and 6 bases, with 9 bases remaining between them. The CDR3 spans 13 residues. The CDR3 loop reads CASSLVRAHGYTF. The CDR3 bases are TGTGCCAGCAGTTTAGTCAGGGCGCATGGCTACACCTTC.

This clone has only one observation. The chain couples TRBV11-2 to TRBJ1-1; no firm D call. CDR3 length: 13 residues. Germline CDR1 reads SGHAT; CDR2 reads FQNNGV. V dropped 2 bases and J dropped 5 bases, with 9 bases sitting between them. The CDR3 nucleotides are TGTGCCAGCAGCTTATACCAGAGAACTGAAGCTTTCTTT. Encoded protein: CASSLYQRTEAFF.

The table lists this clone with many counts. The chain combines TRBV27 with TRBJ2-7, with D perhaps matching TRBD1 (6 bases). The CDR3 is 14 residues long. Between the trimmed V and J ends, which lost 4 bases and 2 bases, there was a span of 12 bases. Germline V lookup: CDR1 MNHEY, CDR2 SMNVEV (reference sequence). Here the CDR3 reads CASSSQGSPYEQYF. In DNA, the CDR3 is TGTGCCAGCAGTTCTCAGGGGTCCCCCTACGAGCAGTACTTC.

This clone was seen many times. A single base separates this from a much larger clone, so it may be a read error. This chain uses TRBV6-6 with TRBJ2-1, with D tentatively TRBD2 (7 bases). The V gene's germline CDR1 is MNHNY and CDR2 SVGAGI (reference sequence). The CDR3 is 17 amino acids. CDR3 sequence: CASSYTGGRGAYNEQSF. Written as DNA, the CDR3 is TGTGCCAGCAGTTACACCGGGGGGCGGGGTGCCTACAATGAGCAGTCCTTC.

This clone was seen ten or more times. The chain couples TRBV7-9 to TRBJ2-2; D is unresolved. The CDR3 sequence is 12 residues long. Germline lookup yields CDR1 SEHNR and CDR2 FQNEAQ (reference sequence). The ends were cut back, 1 base at V and 7 bases at J, with 4 bases in the middle. For the CDR3, the DNA is TGTGCCAGCAGCTTAGTTTACGGGGAGCTGTTTTTT. It is translated as CASSLVYGELFF.

This clone was observed at least ten times. This chain links TRBV10-3 with TRBJ1-2; D is unresolved. Germline V CDR1 and CDR2: ENHRY, SYGVKD. This CDR3 has 13 residues. The V end was cut by 0 bases, the J end by 4 bases, with 6 bases between. The CDR3 DNA follows: TGTGCCATCAGTGAGTCCACGAGCTATGGCTACACCTTC. Translated, it gives CAISESTSYGYTF.

The genes are TRBV12-3 or TRBV12-4 and TRBJ1-1; no definite D call. The V end was cut by 6 bases, the J end by 0 bases, with 11 bases between. The CDR3 runs to 14 residues. The CDR3 loop reads CASRPSGMNTEAFF. The CDR3 region has the DNA TGTGCCAGCAGACCGTCAGGCATGAACACTGAAGCTTTCTTT.

About this clone itself: It may be a read error: a sequence one base away is much more abundant. Within the sample, other DNA sequences also encode this same CDR3. The rearrangement uses TRBV11-3 and TRBJ2-5, with 8 bases fitting TRBD2. The CDR3 is 16 amino acids. Germline trimming cut 6 bases from V and 4 bases from J; bases unmatched to any gene: 13. CDR1 and CDR2 from the germline V gene are SGHNT and YENEEA. The CDR3 DNA is TGTGCCAGCAGTTCCGGGGGTGTCCTAGCGGGAGAGACCCAGTACTTC. Translating gives CASSSGGVLAGETQYF.

This clone was seen a single time. The chain recombines TRBV4-1 with TRBJ2-7, with TRBD2 matching over 8 bases. The V segment lost 5 bases and the J segment 7 bases; nucleotides outside the gene matches: 13. This CDR3 region has 15 residues. CDR1 MGHRA and CDR2 YSYEKL come from the germline V gene. CDR3 sequence (DNA): TGCGCCAGCAGCATGAAAAGAATAGCGGGAAATGAGCAGTACTTC. Translated: CASSMKRIAGNEQYF.

This clone was observed many times. The J gene is TRBJ2-4, the V gene TRBV28; tentative D call: TRBD2 (6 bases). Looked up from germline, CDR1 is MDHEN and CDR2 is SYDVKM. The length of the CDR3 is 14 residues. Trimming shortened V by 7 bases and J by 4 bases, and 14 bases separated the two germline ends. The CDR3 loop reads CASKEGQPKNIQYF. Written as DNA, the CDR3 is TGTGCCAGCAAGGAGGGCCAGCCAAAAAACATTCAGTACTTC.

In its sample, this clone was seen many times. A read error may explain this, as a much larger clone is one base away. The genes are TRBV6-1 and TRBJ2-7, with 7 bases fitting TRBD2. Trimming took 10 bases from V and 7 from J; bases not matched to a gene: 13. Germline loops: CDR1 MNHNS, CDR2 SASEGT. The CDR3 is 13 amino acids. The chain's CDR3 is CATGTNGSWEQYF. The CDR3 DNA reads TGTGCCACCGGGACTAACGGTTCCTGGGAGCAGTACTTC.

This clone was counted at least ten times. V is TRBV6-2 or TRBV6-3 and J is TRBJ2-5, with unresolved D. Germline-derived CDR1 and CDR2 are MNHEY and SVGEGT. The CDR3 spans 13 residues. Trimming took 5 bases from V and 2 from J, leaving 9 bases between them. In DNA, the CDR3 is TGTGCCAGCAGTCGAGGCTTTCAAGAGACCCAGTACTTC. Translation gives CASSRGFQETQYF.

The rearrangement uses TRBV20-1 and TRBJ1-1; 7 bases match TRBD1. Per germline, CDR1 DFQATT and CDR2 SNEGSKA (reference sequence). Trimming removed 0 bases from V and 7 bases from J; junction bases left unmatched: 11. The CDR3 length is 15 residues. The CDR3 region is CSARDVTDRDLEAFF. The CDR3 DNA reads as TGCAGTGCTAGAGATGTAACCGACAGGGATCTTGAAGCTTTCTTT.

Ten or more counts support this clone. The gene calls are TRBV6-1 and TRBJ2-5, with D possibly matching TRBD2 (5 bases). Trimming stripped 2 bases from V and 3 bases from J, with 7 bases between. The CDR3 runs 13 residues. Per germline, CDR1 MNHNS and CDR2 SASEGT. DNA of the CDR3: TGTGCCAGCAGTGAAATGGAGGAAGAGACCCAGTACTTC. This translates into CASSEMEEETQYF.

This clone was counted at least ten times. The CDR3: CASSLGQGNEKLFF. The CDR3 DNA reads TGCGCCAGCAGCTTGGGGCAGGGTAATGAAAAACTGTTTTTT. V gene TRBV5-1 combines with J gene TRBJ1-4; D might be TRBD1 (5 bases). The germline V gene has CDR1 SGHRS and CDR2 YFSETQ. V was cut by 0 bases and J by 4 bases, with 7 bases left in between. The CDR3 is 14 residues long.

This clone appeared many times. J is TRBJ2-7 and V is TRBV20-1; maybe TRBD2 (6 bases). There are 14 residues in the CDR3. The V gene lost 7 bases and the J gene lost 2 bases, with 18 bases spanning the gap. Germline V gene lookup returns CDR1 DFQATT and CDR2 SNEGSKA (reference sequence). CDR3 coding DNA: TGCAGTGTGGGGGGAAAGGACTATCCCTACGAGCAGTACTTC. It yields the protein CSVGGKDYPYEQYF.

This clone has at least ten counts. The V and J genes are TRBV5-6 and TRBJ2-1; 9 nucleotides line up with TRBD2. The ends lost 4 bases at V and 3 bases at J; junction bases unmatched: 5. This CDR3 is built from 15 residues. Germline values: CDR1 SGHDT, CDR2 YYEEEE. The CDR3 DNA is TGTGCCAGCAGCCCGCAGCGGGAGGACTACAATGAGCAGTTCTTC. Its translation is CASSPQREDYNEQFF.

This clone has at least ten counts. A read error may explain this, as a much larger clone is one base away. Likely a read error: the CDR3 ends without its conserved phenylalanine or tryptophan. CDR3 sequence reads: CASGLDSQPYNEQFS. The CDR3 DNA follows: TGTGCTAGTGGTTTGGACAGCCAACCCTACAATGAGCAGTTCTCC. V usage is TRBV12-5 and J usage is TRBJ2-1; D uncertain. The length of the CDR3 is 15 residues. V lost 1 base and J lost 2, with 9 bases in between. CDR1 LGHNT and CDR2 FRNRAP come from the germline V gene.

As concerns this clone: Possible read error: a much larger clone is one base away. The CDR3: CASRPGETQYF. The CDR3 DNA sequence: TGTGCCAGCAGACCAGGAGAGACCCAGTACTTC. The gene calls are TRBV11-2 and TRBJ2-5; D unclear. The CDR3 covers 11 residues. V gave up 6 bases and J gave up 4 bases, with 6 bases separating them. Germline V gives CDR1 SGHAT, CDR2 FQNNGV.

This clone was picked up a small number of times. The rearrangement joins TRBV6-2 or TRBV6-3 to TRBJ2-1; D is undetermined. CDR3 size: 17 residues. V lost 2 bases, J lost 6 bases, and 20 bases lay in between. CDR1 is MNHEY and CDR2 is SVGEGT in the germline V gene. This CDR3 reads CASSYASSYSMINEQFF. CDR3 sequence (DNA): TGTGCCAGCAGTTACGCTTCGTCCTACTCAATGATCAATGAGCAGTTCTTC.

This clone is a singleton in its sample. No conserved phenylalanine or tryptophan ends this CDR3, so it is likely a read error. The V and J genes are TRBV10-3 and TRBJ2-7; tentative D call: TRBD2 (6 bases). This CDR3 has 14 amino acids. V was pared by 7 bases and J by 7 bases, with 20 bases between. The germline V gene encodes CDR1 ENHRY and CDR2 SYGVKD. CDR3 in DNA: TGTGCCATCAACCAGGAGGGAGCGCTAAAAGAGCAGTACATC. It specifies CAINQEGALKEQYI.

As to this clone: Since the CDR3 does not end with the conserved phenylalanine or tryptophan, this likely comes from a read error. V gene TRBV15 combines with J gene TRBJ1-2; TRBD1 is a possible D gene (5 bases). Germline V gene sequence: CDR1 LNHNV, CDR2 YYDKDF (reference sequence). The CDR3 is made up of 12 amino acids. CDR3 sequence reads: CATSRGEEGYTL. The CDR3 DNA follows: TGTGCTACCAGCAGAGGGGAAGAGGGCTACACCCTC.

This clone was recorded at least ten times. The chain links TRBV10-3 to TRBJ2-3; 8 bases line up with TRBD2. Germline CDR1 ENHRY, CDR2 SYGVKD. The CDR3 is made up of 17 amino acids. V shed 3 bases and J 0 bases; nucleotides not matched to a gene: 8. CDR3: CAISERGLAGSTDTQYF. Here the CDR3 DNA reads TGTGCCATCAGTGAAAGAGGGCTAGCGGGTAGCACAGATACGCAGTATTTT.

There are many counts of this clone. The chain combines TRBV20-1 with TRBJ2-1, with D uncertain. Germline CDR1 reads DFQATT; CDR2 reads SNEGSKA (reference sequence). CDR3 length: 11 residues. CDR3: CRLSSYNEQFF. The DNA for the CDR3 is TGCAGACTGAGCTCCTACAATGAGCAGTTCTTC.

Many counts were recorded for this clone. The chain employs TRBV24-1 and TRBJ2-5; weak D call: TRBD1 (6 bases). Per the germline V gene, CDR1 is KGHDR and CDR2 is SFDVKD. V was clipped by 2 bases and J by 2 bases, with 8 bases between them. The CDR3 is made up of 14 amino acids. The CDR3 coding sequence is TGTGCCACCAGTGATTGGACAGCACAAGAGACCCAGTACTTC. It encodes CATSDWTAQETQYF.

This clone has only a few counts. This sequence may be a read error, since a much larger clone differs from it by one base. The chain employs TRBV29-1 and TRBJ2-1; D ambiguous. Germline CDR1 SQVTM, CDR2 ANQGSEA. The CDR3 sequence is 10 residues long. Trimming took 3 bases from V and 10 from J, leaving 7 bases between them. The CDR3 loop reads CSVDGIEQFF. CDR3 coding DNA: TGCAGCGTTGACGGCATCGAGCAGTTCTTC.

The chain is built from TRBV7-8 and TRBJ2-3; D is undetermined. Germline V CDR1 and CDR2: SGHVS, FQNEAQ. This CDR3 is built from 15 residues. CDR3 residues: CVTTGSHSTTDTQYF. CDR3 DNA sequence: TGTGTCACCACCGGCAGCCATTCAACCACAGATACGCAGTATTTT. Filled out from reference TRBV7-8 and TRBJ2-3, the complete variable domain reads GAGVSQSPRYKVAKRGQDVALRCDPISGHVSLFWYQQALGQGPEFLTYFQNEAQLDKSGLPSDRFFAERPEGSVSTLKIQRTQQEDSAVYLCVTTGSHSTTDTQYFGPGTRLTVL.

This clone was seen only once. At one boundary the junction diverges from the germline segment, which might be a read error. This chain links TRBV9 with TRBJ1-4; no clear D. The germline gives CDR1 SGDLS, CDR2 YYNGEE. This CDR3 contains 14 residues. In nucleotides, the CDR3 is TGTGCCAGCAGCCCGTTAACAACTCATGAAAAACTGTTTTTT. It encodes CASSPLTTHEKLFF.